A single sample gave rise to the 10 T cell receptor beta chains below, sequenced in a study of read filtering for tumor transcriptome and immune sequencing. The library was built from about 400 ng RNA with molecular barcoded adaptors for alpha/delta and beta/gamma chains. TCRdb independently ran MiXCR on the reads; one entry per CDR3 protein. The sample lists 120,000 or so distinct CDR3 sequences; 10% to 15% were seen once. Sequencing input: a population of CD138-negative cells sorted from bone marrow. The receptors were gathered from a donor over 35 with multiple myeloma.

To note about this clonotype: This may be a read error, as it is one base from a much larger clone. The genes are TRBV19 and TRBJ1-1; D remains unclear. Germline CDR1 is LNHDA and CDR2 is SQIVND (reference sequence). The CDR3 extends over 18 amino acids. The CDR3 sequence: CASSIRFYEAGSSTEALF. The CDR3 nucleotides are TGTGCCAGTAGTATAAGGTTTTATGAGGCGGGGTCGAGCACTGAAGCTCTCTTT. The whole variable domain, remainder taken from reference TRBV19 and TRBJ1-1, is DGGITQSPKYLFRKEGQNVTLSCEQNLNHDAMYWYRQDPGQGLRLIYYSQIVNDFQKGDIAEGYSVSREKKESFPLTVTSAQKNPTAFYLCASSIRFYEAGSSTEALFGQGTRLTVV.

About this clonotype: One end of the junction fails to match germline, which may point to a read error. The chain carries TRBV5-1 and TRBJ2-7, with 9 bases identical to TRBD2. The germline CDR1 and CDR2 sequences are SGHRS and YFSETQ. The CDR3 has 18 amino acids. CDR3 loop: CASSLASPGASGNYEQCF. The CDR3 bases are TGCGCCAGCAGCTTGGCTTCCCCGGGGGCTAGCGGGAACTACGAGCAGTGCTTC.

This clonotype has at least ten counts. The genes are TRBV11-2 and TRBJ1-4, with D maybe TRBD1 (5 bases). Deletions cut 5 bases from V and 3 bases from J, with 13 bases between. Per germline, CDR1 SGHAT and CDR2 FQNNGV. There are 15 residues in the CDR3. CDR3 loop: CASSVTGGANEKLFF. The CDR3 DNA sequence: TGTGCCAGCAGCGTTACGGGAGGGGCTAATGAAAAACTGTTTTTT.

This clonotype was seen repeatedly, ten times or more. The V call is TRBV11-1, the J call TRBJ2-1; 7 nucleotides align to TRBD2. This CDR3 spans 15 amino acids. Germline V gene data show CDR1 as SGHAT and CDR2 as FQDESV (reference sequence). Unmatched junction bases numbered 6, after V lost 3 bases and J lost 4 bases. In nucleotides, the CDR3 is TGTGCCAGCAGCTTCGCGGGGGTTGATTACAATGAGCAGTTCTTC. This sequence encodes CASSFAGVDYNEQFF.

The rearrangement uses TRBV7-2 and TRBJ2-1; 10 bases fit TRBD1. J was trimmed by 10 bases and V by 6 bases; bases with no gene match: 12. From germline, CDR1 is SGHTA and CDR2 FQGNSA. The CDR3 extends over 15 amino acids. CDR3 coding DNA: TGTGCCAGCAGTCGGGGACAGGGGATCCCCAAGGAGCAGTTCTTC. This encodes CASSRGQGIPKEQFF.

This clonotype was seen ten or more times. CDR3 bases: TGTGCCAGCAGCACCGCGAGGATTTCGATCCCCGGGGAGCTGTTTTTT. It encodes CASSTARISIPGELFF. The chain links TRBV7-2 to TRBJ2-2; D is undetermined. The CDR3 contains 16 residues. Trimming stripped 5 bases from V and 6 bases from J, with 19 bases between. Germline CDR1 is SGHTA and CDR2 is FQGNSA.

The J gene is TRBJ2-4, the V gene TRBV28; 12 bases match TRBD1. Trimming at V came to 5 bases and at J to 7 bases, leaving 12 bases not matched to a gene. Germline V lookup: CDR1 MDHEN, CDR2 SYDVKM. The CDR3 extends over 17 amino acids. The CDR3 protein is CASSPLGTGGGSNIQYF. As DNA, the CDR3 is TGTGCCAGCAGTCCGCTCGGGACAGGGGGCGGATCGAACATTCAGTACTTC. The full variable domain, rest sourced from reference TRBV28 and TRBJ2-4, is DVKVTQSSRYLVKRTGEKVFLECVQDMDHENMFWYRQDPGLGLRLIYFSYDVKMKEKGDIPEGYSVSREKKERFSLILESASTNQTSMYLCASSPLGTGGGSNIQYFGAGTRLSVL.

This clonotype has a count of ten or more. The chain has TRBV28 and TRBJ1-1; D uncertain. Germline lookup yields CDR1 MDHEN and CDR2 SYDVKM. The V and J ends lost 5 bases and 0 bases respectively, with 13 bases between them. This CDR3 has 15 residues. The CDR3: CASSPRGVLNTEAFF. CDR3 DNA: TGTGCCAGCAGTCCTCGCGGAGTGTTGAACACTGAAGCTTTCTTT.

This clonotype has a count of ten or more. The rearrangement links TRBV14 to TRBJ2-3; D not resolved. Trimming removed 4 bases at V and 0 bases at J, with 8 bases between. CDR3 length: 14 residues. CDR1 is SGHDN and CDR2 is FVKESK in the germline V gene. The CDR3 DNA sequence: TGTGCCAGCAGCCGAACCGCTAGCACAGATACGCAGTATTTT. Its translation is CASSRTASTDTQYF.

At least ten counts were recorded for this clonotype. V is TRBV9 and J is TRBJ2-3; 8 bases fit TRBD2. Germline V lookup: CDR1 SGDLS, CDR2 YYNGEE. This CDR3 has 16 amino acids. The V gene end was trimmed by 0 bases and the J gene end by 2 bases; junction bases not matched to a gene: 5. The DNA of the CDR3 is TGTGCCAGCAGCGTAGGTGACGGGAGGGCCACAGATACGCAGTATTTT. This gives the protein CASSVGDGRATDTQYF.